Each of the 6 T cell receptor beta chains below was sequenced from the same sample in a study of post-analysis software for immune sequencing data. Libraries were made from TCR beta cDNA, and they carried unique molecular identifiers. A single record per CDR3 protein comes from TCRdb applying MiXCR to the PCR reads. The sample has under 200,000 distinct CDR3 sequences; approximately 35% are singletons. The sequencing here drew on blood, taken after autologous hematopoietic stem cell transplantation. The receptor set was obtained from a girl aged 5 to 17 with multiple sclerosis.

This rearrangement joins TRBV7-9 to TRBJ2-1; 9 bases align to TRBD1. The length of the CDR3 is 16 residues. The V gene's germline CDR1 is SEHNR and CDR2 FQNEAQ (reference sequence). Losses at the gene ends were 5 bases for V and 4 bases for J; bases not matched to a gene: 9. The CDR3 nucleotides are TGTGCCAGCAGCGAACAAACAGGGGGCCATTACAATGAGCAGTTCTTC. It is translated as CASSEQTGGHYNEQFF.

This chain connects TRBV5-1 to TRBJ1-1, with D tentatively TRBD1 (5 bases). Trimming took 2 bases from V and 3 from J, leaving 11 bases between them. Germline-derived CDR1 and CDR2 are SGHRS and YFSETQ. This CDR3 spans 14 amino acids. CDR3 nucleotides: TGCGCCAGCAGCTTAGAGGGGCGCGACACTGAAGCTTTCTTT. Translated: CASSLEGRDTEAFF.

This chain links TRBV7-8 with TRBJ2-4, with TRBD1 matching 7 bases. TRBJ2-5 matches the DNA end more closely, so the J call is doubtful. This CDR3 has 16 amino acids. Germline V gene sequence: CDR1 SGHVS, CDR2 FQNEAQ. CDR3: CASSPWTGRVGETQYF. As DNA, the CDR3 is TGTGCCAGCAGCCCCTGGACAGGTCGGGTAGGGGAGACCCAGTACTTC.

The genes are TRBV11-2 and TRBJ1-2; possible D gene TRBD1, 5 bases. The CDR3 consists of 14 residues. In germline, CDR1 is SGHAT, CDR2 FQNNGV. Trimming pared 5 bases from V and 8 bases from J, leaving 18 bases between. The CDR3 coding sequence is TGTGCCAGCAGCCAACCCTGGGGCAAACCGGGCTACACCTTC. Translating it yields CASSQPWGKPGYTF.

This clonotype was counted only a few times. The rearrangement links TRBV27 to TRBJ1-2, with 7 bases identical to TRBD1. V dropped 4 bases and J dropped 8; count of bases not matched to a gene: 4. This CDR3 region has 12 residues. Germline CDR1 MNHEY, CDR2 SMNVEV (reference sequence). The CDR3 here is CASSSRGIGYTF. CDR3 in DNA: TGTGCCAGCAGTTCCAGGGGGATCGGCTACACCTTC.

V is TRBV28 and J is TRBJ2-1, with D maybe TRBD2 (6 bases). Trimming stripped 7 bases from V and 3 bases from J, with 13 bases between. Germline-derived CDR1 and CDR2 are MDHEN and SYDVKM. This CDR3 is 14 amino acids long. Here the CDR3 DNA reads TGTGCCAGCACGGCTAGCGCCTTCTACAATGAGCAGTTCTTC. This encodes CASTASAFYNEQFF.